These T cell receptor beta chains were read from a single sample in a study of T cell responses to AZD1222 COVID-19 vaccine. Produced via immunoSEQ multiplex PCR; TCRdb's table is partial and in-frame only. The profile shows about 120,000 clones, 80% to 90% of them singletons. This material consisted of peripheral blood, taken on day 0 of MenACWY control vaccination. The receptors stem from an adult in good health. CDR3s include the opening cysteine and the closing phenylalanine or tryptophan. The D gene is left open where the match is weak. The listing skips clone size in some rows; elsewhere it reads once, few, many or a size class.

size,length,D,J,V,CDR3,DNA
NA,13,TRBD1,TRBJ1-2,TRBV6-5,CASSSGTGRGYTF,TGTGCCAGCAGTTCAGGGACAGGGCGAGGCTACACCTTC
once,17,NA,TRBJ2-7,TRBV3-1/TRBV3-2,CASSQVLAGRGGDEQYF,TGTGCCAGCAGCCAAGTACTGGCCGGCAGGGGAGGCGACGAGCAGTACTTC
NA,13,NA,TRBJ1-2,TRBV6-5,CASTLNREYGYTF,TGTGCCAGCACCTTGAACCGAGAGTATGGCTACACCTTC
NA,13,NA,TRBJ1-2,TRBV19,CASSRGGSYGYTF,TGTGCCAGTAGTCGGGGGGGGTCTTATGGCTACACCTTC
few,14,TRBD1,TRBJ1-1,TRBV7-2,CASSLLTGTGEAFF,TGTGCCAGCAGCTTACTCACCGGGACAGGTGAAGCTTTCTTT
few,15,NA,TRBJ1-3,TRBV10-3,CAISESRVSGNTIYF,TGTGCCATCAGTGAGTCAAGGGTCTCTGGAAACACCATATATTTT
NA,15,NA,TRBJ1-4,TRBV5-5,CASSFEGGSNEKLFF,TGTGCCAGCAGCTTTGAGGGGGGCTCTAATGAAAAACTGTTTTTT
once,13,NA,TRBJ2-1,TRBV9,CASSVANNNEQFF,TGTGCCAGCAGCGTAGCCAACAACAATGAGCAGTTCTTC
NA,15,TRBD1,TRBJ1-5,TRBV6-1,CASSERDRGIQPQHF,TGTGCCAGCAGTGAACGGGACAGGGGGATCCAGCCCCAGCATTTT
NA,15,TRBD2,TRBJ2-5,TRBV14,CASSQFGGFGETQYF,TGTGCCAGCAGCCAATTCGGGGGGTTCGGAGAGACCCAGTACTTC
NA,15,TRBD1,TRBJ1-6,TRBV30,CAWSKRQGGNSPLHF,TGTGCCTGGAGTAAGCGACAGGGAGGTAATTCACCCCTCCACTTT
once,15,NA,TRBJ2-7,TRBV5-4,CASSLLGASDYEQYF,TGTGCCAGCAGCTTGCTGGGGGCTTCAGACTACGAGCAGTACTTC
NA,15,TRBD1,TRBJ1-4,TRBV28,CASSSTGAFNEKLFF,TGTGCCAGCAGTTCCACAGGGGCGTTTAATGAAAAACTGTTTTTT
NA,14,TRBD1,TRBJ1-2,TRBV27,CASGPRQGMFGYTF,TGTGCCAGCGGACCTAGACAGGGGATGTTTGGCTACACCTTC
few,17,TRBD1,TRBJ2-1,TRBV19,CASSISPPGQGFNEQFF,TGTGCCAGTAGTATTAGTCCTCCGGGACAGGGGTTTAATGAGCAGTTCTTC
once,19,NA,TRBJ2-5,TRBV4-1,CASSQVGRGGFVSRETQYF,TGCGCCAGCAGCCAAGTGGGTCGAGGGGGTTTTGTCTCGAGGGAGACCCAGTACTTC
NA,14,NA,TRBJ1-5,TRBV6-5,CASSAGDSNQPQHF,TGTGCCAGCAGCGCAGGGGACAGCAATCAGCCCCAGCATTTT
NA,13,NA,TRBJ1-6,TRBV19,CASSMSVDSPLHF,TGTGCCAGTAGTATGAGTGTTGATTCACCCCTCCACTTT
NA,15,NA,TRBJ1-1,TRBV6-5,CASILQQGPSTEAFF,TGTGCCAGCATTTTACAGCAGGGTCCGTCCACTGAAGCTTTCTTT
once,13,NA,TRBJ2-7,TRBV7-3,CASSRYSGVEQYF,TGTGCCAGCAGCCGGTATTCCGGGGTCGAGCAGTACTTC
NA,18,NA,TRBJ2-1,TRBV7-9,CASSLVVTRRAGYNEQFF,TGTGCCAGCAGCTTAGTAGTGACCCGACGGGCTGGGTACAATGAGCAGTTCTTC
NA,11,NA,TRBJ2-7,TRBV28,CASTLGWEQYF,TGTGCCAGCACTCTTGGGTGGGAGCAGTACTTC
NA,18,NA,TRBJ1-4,TRBV16,CASSQLLSGGPTNEKLFF,TGTGCCAGCAGCCAATTATTGTCCGGAGGGCCAACTAATGAAAAACTGTTTTTT
NA,16,NA,TRBJ1-1,TRBV23-1,CASSQSQSVMNTEAFF,TGCGCCAGCAGTCAATCCCAGAGCGTCATGAACACTGAAGCTTTCTTT
NA,17,TRBD1,TRBJ2-7,TRBV7-2,CASSLGTQQGRSYEQYF,TGTGCCAGCAGCTTAGGGACCCAACAGGGGCGCTCCTACGAGCAGTACTTC
NA,14,NA,TRBJ1-2,TRBV7-9,CASRPGVSTYGYTF,TGTGCCAGCAGACCAGGGGTATCAACCTATGGCTACACCTTC
NA,14,NA,TRBJ1-1,TRBV5-1,CASSFQGQGTEAFF,TGCGCCAGCAGCTTTCAGGGCCAGGGCACTGAAGCTTTCTTT
NA,14,NA,TRBJ2-2,TRBV10-2,CASRLTGSTGELFF,TGCGCCAGCAGATTGACTGGCTCCACCGGGGAGCTGTTTTTT
NA,17,TRBD2,TRBJ2-6,TRBV19,CASSLAGVTEGANVLTF,TGTGCCAGTAGCCTTGCGGGGGTGACTGAGGGGGCCAACGTCCTGACTTTC
NA,14,TRBD1,TRBJ2-5,TRBV2,CASSDLGGGETQYF,TGTGCCAGCAGCGACTTAGGGGGCGGCGAGACCCAGTACTTC
NA,12,NA,TRBJ1-1,TRBV11-1,CASSHRQYGAFF,TGTGCCAGCAGCCACCGACAGTATGGAGCTTTCTTT
NA,11,NA,TRBJ1-1,TRBV28,CASSFNAEAFF,TGTGCCAGCAGTTTTAATGCTGAAGCTTTCTTT
NA,12,NA,TRBJ2-7,TRBV2,CASSNSPREQYF,TGTGCCAGCAGTAACAGCCCTAGGGAGCAGTACTTC
NA,16,NA,TRBJ1-6,TRBV5-6,CASSLVGGWDNSPLHF,TGTGCCAGCAGCTTGGTTGGGGGTTGGGACAATTCACCCCTCCACTTT
NA,12,NA,TRBJ1-5,TRBV2,CASSFGQQPQHF,TGTGCCAGCAGCTTCGGACAGCAGCCCCAGCATTTT
NA,14,NA,TRBJ1-2,TRBV6-1,CASSEVRANYGYTF,TGTGCCAGCAGTGAAGTACGGGCCAACTATGGCTACACCTTC
NA,15,NA,TRBJ2-7,TRBV19,CASSGDGLSSYEQYF,TGTGCCAGTAGTGGGGACGGACTGAGCTCCTACGAGCAGTACTTC
NA,16,TRBD1,TRBJ1-1,TRBV7-7,CASSLGEGQGDTEAFF,TGTGCTAGCAGCTTAGGGGAGGGACAGGGGGACACTGAAGCTTTCTTT
NA,14,TRBD2,TRBJ2-3,TRBV27,CASGRGLDTDTQYF,TGTGCCAGCGGGCGTGGACTAGACACAGATACGCAGTATTTT
NA,16,TRBD1,TRBJ1-5,TRBV19,CASSLGTGGDNQPQHF,TGTGCCAGTAGTCTCGGGACAGGGGGTGACAATCAGCCCCAGCATTTT
NA,18,NA,TRBJ1-3,TRBV28,CASSFPLDRLSSGNTIYF,TGTGCCAGCAGTTTCCCCCTGGACAGACTAAGCTCTGGAAACACCATATATTTT
NA,16,NA,TRBJ1-2,TRBV4-2,CASSQDRGGLLSGYTF,TGTGCCAGCAGCCAAGATAGGGGGGGTCTCTTAAGTGGCTACACCTTC
few,11,NA,TRBJ1-6,TRBV30,CAWSADSPLHF,TGTGCCTGGAGTGCGGATTCACCCCTCCACTTT
NA,14,TRBD1,TRBJ1-2,TRBV5-1,CASSAPGTGYGYTF,TGCGCCAGCAGCGCCCCCGGGACAGGGTATGGCTACACCTTC
NA,13,NA,TRBJ2-7,TRBV23-1,CASTGGLAYEQYF,TGCGCCAGCACAGGAGGGCTAGCCTACGAGCAGTACTTC
NA,14,NA,TRBJ1-2,TRBV19,CASSTRPEDYGYTF,TGTGCCAGTAGTACCCGTCCGGAGGACTATGGCTACACCTTC
NA,14,NA,TRBJ1-5,TRBV28,CASITTGGNQPQHF,TGTGCCAGCATTACTACCGGGGGCAATCAGCCCCAGCATTTT
once,16,TRBD2,TRBJ2-1,TRBV7-9,CASSLVPVAGYNEQFF,TGTGCCAGCAGCTTAGTCCCTGTAGCGGGATACAATGAGCAGTTCTTC
NA,12,NA,TRBJ1-1,TRBV6-1,CASSEGRGEAFF,TGTGCCAGCAGTGAAGGGAGGGGTGAAGCTTTCTTT
NA,14,NA,TRBJ2-2,TRBV5-4,CASSSGQNTGELFF,TGTGCCAGCAGCTCGGGACAGAACACCGGGGAGCTGTTTTTT
NA,15,TRBD1,TRBJ1-1,TRBV19,CASSPRDSLNTEAFF,TGTGCCAGTAGCCCTCGGGACAGTTTGAACACTGAAGCTTTCTTT
NA,14,NA,TRBJ2-5,TRBV19,CASSPLGGVETQYF,TGTGCCAGTAGCCCCCTGGGGGGTGTGGAGACCCAGTACTTC
NA,16,NA,TRBJ1-1,TRBV4-1,CASSQAQGLMNTEAFF,TGCGCCAGCAGCCAAGCCCAGGGCCTAATGAACACTGAAGCTTTCTTT
NA,13,NA,TRBJ1-2,TRBV25-1,CASSESVLYGYTF,TGTGCCAGCAGTGAATCGGTACTCTATGGCTACACCTTC
NA,14,NA,TRBJ1-2,TRBV4-2,CASSQDLGNYGYTF,TGTGCCAGCAGCCAAGATCTCGGTAACTATGGCTACACCTTC
NA,16,NA,TRBJ1-5,TRBV7-2,CASSLARAGRDQPQHF,TGTGCCAGCAGCTTAGCGCGGGCAGGACGCGATCAGCCCCAGCATTTT